Listed here are 18 T cell receptor beta chains from one sample, sequenced in a study of blood T cell repertoires in COVID-19. Profiling relied on immunoSEQ multiplex PCR, and the TCRdb table lists in-frame clones only, not all of them. The table lists approximately 91,000 clones, less than 85% of them singletons. The sample taken for sequencing was peripheral blood. The receptors come from a man in his 70s with acute or convalescent COVID-19.

This clone was observed a few times. The chain recombines TRBV27 with TRBJ2-1; 7 bases fit TRBD2. CDR3 length equals 16 residues. CDR1 and CDR2 from the germline V gene are MNHEY and SMNVEV (reference sequence). V was clipped by 3 bases and J by 2 bases; unmatched bases: 7. The CDR3 is CASSFSPSGAYNEQFF. Written as DNA, the CDR3 is TGTGCCAGCAGTTTTTCTCCTAGCGGCGCCTACAATGAGCAGTTCTTC.

The genes are TRBV15 and TRBJ2-3, with 8 nucleotides matching TRBD2. The V and J ends lost 1 base and 3 bases, in that order; junction bases with no gene match: 3. The germline gives CDR1 LNHNV, CDR2 YYDKDF (reference sequence). The CDR3 runs to 15 residues. The CDR3 coding sequence is TGTGCCACCAGCAGAGTCGGGGGGGGGACAGATACGCAGTATTTT. As protein: CATSRVGGGTDTQYF.

The chain joins TRBV12-3 or TRBV12-4 to TRBJ1-2; the D is unclear. The CDR3 runs 13 residues. V lost 2 bases and J lost 4, with 8 bases in between. DNA of the CDR3: TGTGCCAGCAGTTTACGGCAGGCCTATGGCTACACCTTC. Translating gives CASSLRQAYGYTF.

The V call is TRBV18, the J call TRBJ2-7; a possible D gene is TRBD1 (6 bases). Germline V gene sequence: CDR1 KGHSH, CDR2 LQKENI. The V end lost 1 base, the J end lost 2 bases, and 12 bases lay between the germline ends. The CDR3 extends over 15 amino acids. The CDR3 loop reads CASSPQGEEPYEQYV. The CDR3 nucleotides are TGTGCCAGCTCACCACAGGGGGAAGAACCCTACGAGCAGTACGTC.

This clone is judged medium-sized (0.01 to 0.1%). The chain couples TRBV28 to TRBJ2-5; D uncertain. V was cut by 6 bases and J by 1 base, with 18 bases left in between. The length of the CDR3 is 16 residues. Per the germline V gene, CDR1 is MDHEN and CDR2 is SYDVKM. The CDR3 protein is CASSVSWAGRQETQYF. The CDR3 bases are TGTGCCAGCAGCGTTTCATGGGCAGGCCGCCAAGAGACCCAGTACTTC.

This rearrangement joins TRBV29-1 to TRBJ1-1; TRBD1 might be the D (5 bases). The CDR3 runs to 12 residues. Germline V gene data show CDR1 as SQVTM and CDR2 as ANQGSEA. Trimming removed 0 bases from V and 7 bases from J, with 9 bases in between. The CDR3: CSVEDRGGEAFF. The CDR3 DNA reads TGCAGCGTTGAAGATAGGGGAGGTGAAGCTTTCTTT.

The chain employs TRBV28 and TRBJ1-5; 8 bases are shared with TRBD1. This CDR3 comprises 19 residues. V lost 6 bases and J lost 0; bases outside the gene matches: 16. CDR1 MDHEN and CDR2 SYDVKM come from the germline V gene. CDR3 coding DNA: TGTGCCAGCAGCTTGGGGACACCTACAGGGGGACTTAGCAATCAGCCCCAGCATTTT. Translation: CASSLGTPTGGLSNQPQHF.

This chain uses TRBV5-6 with TRBJ2-2; 13 bases line up with TRBD2. The V segment lost 3 bases and the J segment 1 base; nucleotides outside the gene matches: 3. The CDR3 is 17 amino acids. Germline CDR1 and CDR2: SGHDT and YYEEEE. CDR3 DNA: TGTGCCAGCAGCTATCGGACTAGCGGGAGGAACACCGGGGAGCTGTTTTTT. As protein: CASSYRTSGRNTGELFF.

The J gene is TRBJ2-5, the V gene TRBV5-1, with a tentative D call TRBD1 (5 bases). V lost 5 bases to trimming and J lost 1 base, with 12 bases between them. The CDR3 loop spans 14 amino acids. CDR1 is SGHRS and CDR2 is YFSETQ in the germline V gene. The CDR3 loop reads CASRLTGVQETQYF. The DNA for the CDR3 is TGCGCCAGCAGACTCACAGGCGTCCAAGAGACCCAGTACTTC. Looking up the rest from reference TRBV5-1 and TRBJ2-5 gives the full variable domain: KAGVTQTPRYLIKTRGQQVTLSCSPISGHRSVSWYQQTPGQGLQFLFEYFSETQRNKGNFPGRFSGRQFSNSRSEMNVSTLELGDSALYLCASRLTGVQETQYFGPGTRLLVL.

The chain joins TRBV19 to TRBJ2-1, with D perhaps TRBD2 (6 bases). V was cut by 6 bases and J by 6 bases, with 15 bases left in between. Germline CDR1 and CDR2: LNHDA and SQIVND (reference sequence). The CDR3 length is 14 residues. Here the CDR3 reads CASSLRERPNEQFF. CDR3 DNA: TGTGCCAGTAGCCTCCGGGAGAGGCCCAATGAGCAGTTCTTC.

The rearrangement links TRBV6-5 to TRBJ1-6; no reliable D call. This CDR3 contains 13 residues. Trimming took off 11 bases at V and 7 bases at J, with 15 bases between the two ends. In germline, CDR1 is MNHEY, CDR2 SVGAGI. Here the CDR3 reads CASEARLNSPLHF. For the CDR3, the DNA is TGTGCCTCAGAGGCCCGCTTAAATTCACCCCTCCACTTT.

The V gene is TRBV5-1, the J gene TRBJ1-1, with no clear D. V lost 2 bases and J lost 1, with 9 bases in between. The CDR3 covers 14 residues. Germline CDR1 and CDR2: SGHRS and YFSETQ. The CDR3 protein is CASSLTQQNTEAFF. The CDR3 DNA follows: TGCGCCAGCAGCTTAACACAACAGAACACTGAAGCTTTCTTT.

The J gene is TRBJ1-2, the V gene TRBV29-1; 10 bases align to TRBD1. Looked up from germline, CDR1 is SQVTM and CDR2 is ANQGSEA. CDR3 length: 14 amino acids. After removal of 5 bases from V and 8 bases from J, the junction contained 11 bases not matched to a gene. CDR3 nucleotides: TGCAGCGTTAGGGACAGGGGCATCTTTCGGGGCTACACCTTC. It codes for CSVRDRGIFRGYTF.

J is TRBJ1-2 and V is TRBV29-1; D is unclear. V was pared by 6 bases and J by 8 bases, with 16 bases between. The CDR3 consists of 12 residues. CDR1 is SQVTM, CDR2 ANQGSEA, per germline. The CDR3 loop reads CSVAADLFGYTF. For the CDR3, the DNA is TGCAGCGTCGCGGCCGACTTGTTCGGCTACACCTTC.

The table lists this clone with a count of one. The J gene is TRBJ1-2, the V gene TRBV24-1, with no clear D. V lost 7 bases to trimming and J lost 4 bases, with 12 bases between them. Looked up from germline, CDR1 is KGHDR and CDR2 is SFDVKD. This CDR3 spans 13 amino acids. For the CDR3, the DNA is TGTGCCACCAGGGGTTACAGTACCTATGGCTACACCTTC. Its translation is CATRGYSTYGYTF.

The V gene is TRBV5-1, the J gene TRBJ1-1; 7 bases are shared with TRBD1. The CDR3 spans 16 residues. Germline V gives CDR1 SGHRS, CDR2 YFSETQ. Losses at the gene ends were 2 bases for V and 7 bases for J; bases not matched to a gene: 14. This CDR3 reads CASSFMITGDEGEAFF. The DNA of the CDR3 is TGCGCCAGCAGCTTTATGATCACAGGGGACGAAGGTGAAGCTTTCTTT.

The CDR3 coding sequence is TGTGCCAGCAGTTATAAGAACACTGAAGCTTTCTTT. The encoded protein is CASSYKNTEAFF. This chain joins TRBV28 and TRBJ1-1; D gene uncertain. Trimming took off 4 bases at V and 1 base at J, with 4 bases between the two ends. Looked up from germline, CDR1 is MDHEN and CDR2 is SYDVKM. The CDR3 runs to 12 residues. Variable domain in full (rest from reference TRBV28 and TRBJ1-1): DVKVTQSSRYLVKRTGEKVFLECVQDMDHENMFWYRQDPGLGLRLIYFSYDVKMKEKGDIPEGYSVSREKKERFSLILESASTNQTSMYLCASSYKNTEAFFGQGTRLTVV.

V is TRBV9 and J is TRBJ2-7; TRBD1 aligns across 7 bases. V gave up 0 bases and J gave up 12 bases; unmatched junction bases: 9. Germline CDR1 SGDLS, CDR2 YYNGEE. The CDR3 spans 13 residues. As DNA, the CDR3 is TGTGCCAGCAGCGTAGGGATACAGGGGAATAGGTACTTC. This encodes CASSVGIQGNRYF.